The entry that follows covers one T cell receptor beta chain sequence. The data originate from a study of human T cells and chemical hapten exposure. TCRdb passed the RACE reads through MiXCR, listing each CDR3 protein once. The sample records more than 45,000 distinct CDR3 sequences, around an eighth being singletons. Time point specified: patch test 3, about 24 weeks after DPC sensitization. Documented treatment: therapeutic diphenylcyclopropenone sensitization with weekly scalp DPC. Germline loops: CDR1 LGHDT, CDR2 YNNKEL (reference sequence). The CDR3 extends over 19 amino acids. Trimming left V 3 bases short and J 0 bases short, with 21 bases between.

This clonotype originated in a man aged 25 to 40 with alopecia areata. Some clones in this sample may be carry-over from other donors' samples. The rearrangement links TRBV3-1 to TRBJ2-1, with D possibly being TRBD1 or TRBD2 (5 bases each). This sample comprised whole blood, obtained in connection with sensitization to the hapten diphenylcyclopropenone (DPC). This CDR3 is CASSHHTGRQRVSYNEQFF. The CDR3 DNA is TGTGCCAGCAGCCACCACACGGGACGTCAAAGAGTCTCCTACAATGAGCAGTTCTTC.